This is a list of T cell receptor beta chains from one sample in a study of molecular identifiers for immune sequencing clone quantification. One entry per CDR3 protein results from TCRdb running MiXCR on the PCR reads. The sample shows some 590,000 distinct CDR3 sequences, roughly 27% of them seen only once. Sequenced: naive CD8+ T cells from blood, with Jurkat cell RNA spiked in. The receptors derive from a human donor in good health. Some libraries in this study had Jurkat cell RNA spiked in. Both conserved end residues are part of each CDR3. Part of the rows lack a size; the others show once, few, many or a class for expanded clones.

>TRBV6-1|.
CASSDGLAGLSSYAQYF
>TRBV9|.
CASGVNSVVNGELFF
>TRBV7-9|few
CASSLGQIGETQYF
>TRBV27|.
CASSLWSGLARNEQFF
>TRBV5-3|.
CASSFRGGADTQYF
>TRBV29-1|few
CSVFDPSGSYEQYF
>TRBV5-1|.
CASSWILAGGVNEQYF
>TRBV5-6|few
CASSQDRTGDGETQYF
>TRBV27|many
CASSLSGANTEAFF
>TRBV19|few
CASSTGLGVIGELFF
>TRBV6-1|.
CASSEFGGVTYEQYF
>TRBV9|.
CASSVDWQNGDTEAFF
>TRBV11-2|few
CASSWGQGLANRQETQYF
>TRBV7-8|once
CASSSRVATIRFEQYF
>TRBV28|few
CASSSPGLADLEQYF
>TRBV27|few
CASSLSGDYYEQYF
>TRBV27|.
CASSFALAGHEQYF
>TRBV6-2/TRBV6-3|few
CASRTLAGGLNEQFF
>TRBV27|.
CASRSEVDTEAFF
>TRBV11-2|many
CASSLASSGSEQFF
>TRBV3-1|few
CASSQDGVFYTDTQYF
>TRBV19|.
CASKGFVSDQPQHF
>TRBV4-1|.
CASSQSTGEYQPQHF
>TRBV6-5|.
CAGSLTGLDAEAFF
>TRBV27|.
CASSSMSSAYEQYF
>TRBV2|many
CASSKWGLAGDEDTQYF
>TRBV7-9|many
CASSFGLAIGANVLTF
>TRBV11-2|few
CASSLESGAFYEQYF
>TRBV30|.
CAWSSRDKTYEQYF
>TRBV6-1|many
CASSEDEQYF
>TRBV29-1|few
CSVIRSDSYEQYF
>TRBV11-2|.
CASSPGPGQAVNQPQHF
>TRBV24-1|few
CATSDGDSPSYEQYF
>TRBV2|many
CASSDREMNTEAFF
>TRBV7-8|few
CASSLLSGGTQETQYF
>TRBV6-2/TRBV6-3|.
CASSSRIVSPISGANVLTF
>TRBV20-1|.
CSARGLAYNEQFF
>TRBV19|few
CASSPGQYNQPQHF
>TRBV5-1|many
CASNIDENEAFF
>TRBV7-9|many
CASSLSSPEAFF
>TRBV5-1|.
CASRLAGGTEAFF
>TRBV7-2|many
CASSVLMNYSPLHF
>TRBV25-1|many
CASSEYSSGGGEQYF
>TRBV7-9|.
CASGLEPREQYF
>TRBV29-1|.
CSVVFEGGGYEQYF
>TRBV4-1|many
CASSQDPGLAKETQYF
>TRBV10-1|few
CARLWEGVYEQYF
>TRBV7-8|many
CASSKSPSSPSPLHF
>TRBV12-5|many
CASGLTGDRSYEQYF
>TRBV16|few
CASTQDVAGNQPQHF
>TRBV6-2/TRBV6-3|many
CASRDSSNTGELFF
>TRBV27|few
CASSFIYTTGGAHYGYTF
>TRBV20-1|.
CSARELGYNEQFF
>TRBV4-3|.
CASSQGTGGAGELFF
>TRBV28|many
CASSPSWSGYEQFF
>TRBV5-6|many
CASSYTTGPYEQYF
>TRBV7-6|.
CASGMGTSVYADTQYF
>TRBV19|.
CASSIGGPTVNEQFF
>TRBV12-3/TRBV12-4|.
CASSWSQGSDTQYF
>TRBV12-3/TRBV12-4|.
CASSLGRAGGRYGYTF